The sequence of this T cell receptor beta chain was determined in a study of identical twins. Germline loops: CDR1 SGHRS, CDR2 YFSETQ. The CDR3 is 16 amino acids. Trimming took 4 bases from V and 8 from J, leaving 22 bases between them. This clonotype was picked up a small number of times. In TCRdb, the 5' RACE reads were re-called with MiXCR into one record per CDR3 protein. The sample yields 310,000 or so distinct CDR3 sequences, more than 8% seen once. These data were likewise used in another study, on yellow fever vaccine responses in identical twins.

This clonotype originated in a woman aged 18-30 years in good health. V usage is TRBV5-1 and J usage is TRBJ2-1, with D perhaps matching TRBD2 (6 bases). The sample taken for sequencing was CD8+ T cells sorted from blood. CDR3: CASSGGVLSGGDEQFF. The CDR3 coding sequence is TGCGCCAGCAGCGGAGGGGTCTTAAGTGGGGGAGATGAGCAGTTCTTC. Full variable domain (remainder filled in from reference TRBV5-1 and TRBJ2-1): KAGVTQTPRYLIKTRGQQVTLSCSPISGHRSVSWYQQTPGQGLQFLFEYFSETQRNKGNFPGRFSGRQFSNSRSEMNVSTLELGDSALYLCASSGGVLSGGDEQFFGPGTRLTVL.